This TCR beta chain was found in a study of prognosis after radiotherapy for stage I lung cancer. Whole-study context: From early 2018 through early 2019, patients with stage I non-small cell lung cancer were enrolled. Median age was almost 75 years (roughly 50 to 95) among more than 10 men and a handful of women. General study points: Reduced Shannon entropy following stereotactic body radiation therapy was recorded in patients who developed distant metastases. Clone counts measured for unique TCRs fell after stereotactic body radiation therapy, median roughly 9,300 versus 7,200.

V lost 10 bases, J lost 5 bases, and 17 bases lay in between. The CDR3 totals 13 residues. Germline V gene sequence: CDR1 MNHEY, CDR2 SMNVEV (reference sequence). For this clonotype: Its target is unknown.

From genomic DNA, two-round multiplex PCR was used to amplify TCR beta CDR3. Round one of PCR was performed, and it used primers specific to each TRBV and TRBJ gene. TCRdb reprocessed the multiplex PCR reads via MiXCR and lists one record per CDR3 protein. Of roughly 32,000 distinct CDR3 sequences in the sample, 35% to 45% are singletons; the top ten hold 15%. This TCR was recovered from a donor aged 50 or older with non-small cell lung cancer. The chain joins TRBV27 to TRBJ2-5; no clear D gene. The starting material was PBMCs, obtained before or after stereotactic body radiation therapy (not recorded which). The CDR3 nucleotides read TGTGCCACCCAAAGCGTGGGGTACGAGACCCAGTACTTC. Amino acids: CATQSVGYETQYF.